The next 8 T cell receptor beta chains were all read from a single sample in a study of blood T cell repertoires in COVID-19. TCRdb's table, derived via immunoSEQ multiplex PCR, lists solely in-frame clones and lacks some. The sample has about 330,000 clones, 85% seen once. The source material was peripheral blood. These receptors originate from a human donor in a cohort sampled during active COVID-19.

CDR3 nucleotides: TGTGCCAGCAGTGTAGATATAGCGGGGCAGGGCACAGATACGCAGTATTTT. Translated, it gives CASSVDIAGQGTDTQYF. The chain uses TRBV6-1 and TRBJ2-3, with 8 bases aligning to TRBD2. With V trimmed by 4 bases and J by 1 base, 10 bases remained unmatched. Germline values: CDR1 MNHNS, CDR2 SASEGT. The CDR3 is 17 amino acids.

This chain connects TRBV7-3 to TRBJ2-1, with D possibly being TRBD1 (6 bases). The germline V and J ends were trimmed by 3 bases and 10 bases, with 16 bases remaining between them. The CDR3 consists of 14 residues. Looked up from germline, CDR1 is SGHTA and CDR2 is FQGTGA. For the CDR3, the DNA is TGTGCCAGCAGCTTGATTCGGACAGACGACGAGCAGTTCTTC. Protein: CASSLIRTDDEQFF.

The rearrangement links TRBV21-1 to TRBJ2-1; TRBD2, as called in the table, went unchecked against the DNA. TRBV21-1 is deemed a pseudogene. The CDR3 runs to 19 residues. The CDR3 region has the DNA TGTGCCAGCAGCAAAAAGCCCCCGGGGGGTCCGTTCAACTACAATGAGCAGTTCTTC. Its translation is CASSKKPPGGPFNYNEQFF.

The CDR3 is CAISDRVGEKLFF. Written as DNA, the CDR3 is TGTGCCATCAGTGACAGGGTGGGAGAAAAACTGTTTTTT. This sequence joins TRBV10-3 and TRBJ1-4; D is perhaps TRBD1 (5 bases). This CDR3 has 13 residues. Trimming shortened V by 3 bases and J by 8 bases, and 10 bases separated the two germline ends. Germline loops: CDR1 ENHRY, CDR2 SYGVKD.

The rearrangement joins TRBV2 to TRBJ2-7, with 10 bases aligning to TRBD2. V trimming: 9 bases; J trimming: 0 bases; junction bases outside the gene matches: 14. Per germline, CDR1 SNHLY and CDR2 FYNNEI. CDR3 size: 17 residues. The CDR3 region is CARSSSGGFGGSYEQYF. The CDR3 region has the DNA TGTGCCAGATCGTCTAGCGGGGGCTTTGGGGGCTCCTACGAGCAGTACTTC.

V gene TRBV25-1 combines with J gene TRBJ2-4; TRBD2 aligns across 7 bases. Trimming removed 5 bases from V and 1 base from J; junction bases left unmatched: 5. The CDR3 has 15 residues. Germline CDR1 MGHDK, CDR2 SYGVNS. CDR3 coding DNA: TGTGCCAGCAGTCGGCTAGCGGAGGCCAAAAACATTCAGTACTTC. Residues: CASSRLAEAKNIQYF. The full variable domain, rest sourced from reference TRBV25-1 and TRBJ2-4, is EADIYQTPRYLVIGTGKKITLECSQTMGHDKMYWYQQDPGMELHLIHYSYGVNSTEKGDLSSESTVSRIRTEHFPLTLESARPSHTSQYLCASSRLAEAKNIQYFGAGTRLSVL.

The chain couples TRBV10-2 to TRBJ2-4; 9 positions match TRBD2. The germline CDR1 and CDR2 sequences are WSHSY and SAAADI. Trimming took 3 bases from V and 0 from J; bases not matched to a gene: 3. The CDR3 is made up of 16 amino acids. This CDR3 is CASSESGGLAKNIQYF. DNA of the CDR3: TGCGCCAGCAGTGAAAGCGGGGGGCTAGCCAAAAACATTCAGTACTTC.

The CDR3 here is CASSYGAGREQYF. In DNA, the CDR3 is TGTGCCAGCAGTTACGGAGCAGGGCGCGAGCAGTACTTC. The V call is TRBV6-6, the J call TRBJ2-7; TRBD1 might be the D (5 bases). This CDR3 region has 13 residues. Trimming pared 2 bases from V and 6 bases from J, leaving 11 bases between. Germline values: CDR1 MNHNY, CDR2 SVGAGI (reference sequence).